Below are 23 T cell receptor beta chains sequenced from a single sample in a study of spatial heterogeneity in lung cancer. Each CDR3 protein is one row after TCRdb ran MiXCR on the 5' RACE reads. The sample has some 21,000 distinct CDR3 sequences; about 3% are singletons. The sample's time point: sample taken at primary tumor resection. The specimen was PBMCs, collected at surgery. All receptors derive from a female donor with early-stage non-small cell lung cancer.

This clonotype has a count of ten or more. This chain links TRBV4-1 with TRBJ2-6; 8 positions match TRBD2. The ends lost 3 bases at V and 0 bases at J; junction bases unmatched: 4. Germline V gene lookup returns CDR1 MGHRA and CDR2 YSYEKL. The CDR3 is 17 amino acids. CDR3 sequence reads: CASSHPGGDSGANVLTF. Written as DNA, the CDR3 is TGCGCCAGCAGCCACCCCGGGGGGGACTCTGGGGCCAACGTCCTGACTTTC.

There are many counts of this clonotype. V usage is TRBV5-6 and J usage is TRBJ1-1; D is unclear. The CDR3 is made up of 15 amino acids. V was pared by 0 bases and J by 4 bases, with 13 bases between. The germline CDR1 and CDR2 sequences are SGHDT and YYEEEE. CDR3 loop: CASSLVMVPGTEAFF. CDR3 nucleotide sequence: TGTGCCAGCAGCTTGGTCATGGTCCCCGGCACTGAAGCTTTCTTT.

This clonotype has at least ten counts. The genes are TRBV3-1 and TRBJ2-1; D is unclear. Germline CDR1 and CDR2: LGHDT and YNNKEL (reference sequence). V lost 2 bases and J 0 bases, leaving 14 bases between the germline ends. The CDR3 spans 17 residues. In nucleotides, the CDR3 is TGTGCCAGCAGCCAAAAACAGCCTACCCACTCCTACAATGAGCAGTTCTTC. Translating it yields CASSQKQPTHSYNEQFF.

Relative to its sample, this clonotype is medium-sized. This chain connects TRBV29-1 to TRBJ2-4, with D possibly TRBD1 on 6 matching bases. This CDR3 comprises 14 residues. Deletions cut 4 bases from V and 5 bases from J, with 15 bases between. Germline CDR1 and CDR2: SQVTM and ANQGSEA. The CDR3 bases are TGCAGCGTTGCTTGGGGGCGCTGGGAAAACATTCAGTACTTC. It translates to CSVAWGRWENIQYF.

In its sample, this clonotype is medium-sized (0.01 to 0.1%). V and J are TRBV6-2 or TRBV6-3 and TRBJ2-7; TRBD2 aligns across 9 bases. Germline V gene data show CDR1 as MNHEY and CDR2 as SVGEGT. Germline trimming cut 5 bases from V and 6 bases from J; bases unmatched to any gene: 5. The CDR3 spans 13 residues. CDR3 region: CASSRASGTEQYF. CDR3 nucleotides: TGTGCCAGCAGTCGAGCTAGCGGGACCGAGCAGTACTTC.

This clonotype was seen repeatedly, ten times or more. CDR3 bases: TGTGCCACCAGGGGGCAGGGAACAGATACGCAGTATTTT. This sequence encodes CATRGQGTDTQYF. The rearrangement joins TRBV24-1 to TRBJ2-3; D is perhaps TRBD1 (5 bases). CDR3 length: 13 amino acids. Trimming cost V 7 bases and J 3 bases, with 10 bases left between them. In germline, CDR1 is KGHDR, CDR2 SFDVKD.

The chain recombines TRBV30 with TRBJ2-5; 9 nucleotides line up with TRBD1. Germline CDR1 is GTSNPN and CDR2 is SVGIG (reference sequence). This CDR3 comprises 19 residues. The V gene end was trimmed by 4 bases and the J gene end by 2 bases; junction bases not matched to a gene: 20. This CDR3 reads CAWNPRTGAWTPGQETQYF. CDR3 DNA sequence: TGTGCCTGGAATCCCCGGACAGGGGCTTGGACCCCCGGGCAAGAGACCCAGTACTTC.

This sequence joins TRBV30 and TRBJ2-2; TRBD2 matches at 7 bases. The germline CDR1 and CDR2 sequences are GTSNPN and SVGIG (reference sequence). Trimming cost V 0 bases and J 6 bases; bases outside gene matches: 10. This CDR3 spans 16 amino acids. CDR3 bases: TGTGCCTGGAGTGTATGGGGGGGAGCTTCCGCCGGGGAGCTGTTTTTT. The encoded protein is CAWSVWGGASAGELFF.

This clonotype occurred many times. This chain joins TRBV7-8 and TRBJ1-2; no firm D call. Trimming cost V 5 bases and J 3 bases, with 13 bases left between them. Germline assignment: CDR1 SGHVS and CDR2 FQNEAQ. This CDR3 region has 14 residues. CDR3 DNA sequence: TGTGCCAGCAGCCCTGGTACCGGGGACTATGGCTACACCTTC. It codes for CASSPGTGDYGYTF.

This clonotype was observed at least ten times. This chain joins TRBV9 and TRBJ2-1; the match to TRBD1 covers 9 bases. Germline V gene sequence: CDR1 SGDLS, CDR2 YYNGEE. The J segment lost 4 bases and the V segment lost 5 bases, leaving 10 bases of the junction unmatched. The CDR3 sequence is 16 residues long. CDR3 nucleotides: TGTGCCAGCAGTTTTCCCCGGGACAGGGAGTACAATGAGCAGTTCTTC. This codes for CASSFPRDREYNEQFF.

At least ten counts were recorded for this clonotype. The genes are TRBV29-1 and TRBJ1-2; TRBD1 is a possible D gene (5 bases). Germline values: CDR1 SQVTM, CDR2 ANQGSEA. With 3 bases removed from V and 7 bases from J, the gap between germline ends came to 18 bases. The length of the CDR3 is 14 residues. CDR3 bases: TGCAGCGTTGAGACACCCGACAGTGAAGCTGGCTACACCTTC. Translated, it gives CSVETPDSEAGYTF.

In the case of this clonotype: A clone one base away is much larger, so this may be a read error. This chain connects TRBV28 to TRBJ1-3, with D tentatively TRBD1 (6 bases). Germline V gene lookup returns CDR1 MDHEN and CDR2 SYDVKM. The CDR3 has 14 amino acids. The CDR3 sequence: CASSLGGSRNTIYF. For the CDR3, the DNA is TGTGCCAGCAGTTTAGGGGGCTCTAGAAACACCATATATTTT.

V usage is TRBV12-3 or TRBV12-4 and J usage is TRBJ1-1; D ambiguous. The CDR3 totals 13 residues. Trimming removed 6 bases at V and 1 base at J, with 9 bases between. The CDR3 region is CASRITRNTEAFF. The CDR3 region has the DNA TGTGCCAGCAGAATCACACGGAACACTGAAGCTTTCTTT.

This clonotype showed up many times. The chain employs TRBV12-3 or TRBV12-4 and TRBJ2-1; D uncertain. The CDR3 is 12 amino acids. Trimming shortened V by 2 bases and J by 8 bases, and 7 bases separated the two germline ends. CDR3 in DNA: TGTGCCAGCAGTTTACTGACGGATGAGCAGTTCTTC. This encodes CASSLLTDEQFF.

This clonotype showed up many times. This chain joins TRBV20-1 and TRBJ2-1; 8 bases are shared with TRBD2. With 1 base clipped from V and 6 bases from J, the junction kept 5 bases outside the gene matches. This CDR3 spans 14 amino acids. Germline CDR1 and CDR2: DFQATT and SNEGSKA (reference sequence). In DNA form, the CDR3 reads TGCAGTGCTAGAGTGGCTAGCGGGTCCAATGAGCAGTTCTTC. It codes for CSARVASGSNEQFF.

This clonotype was recorded at least ten times. The J gene is TRBJ2-7, the V gene TRBV11-2; 13 nucleotides align to TRBD2. The CDR3 covers 17 residues. Germline V CDR1 and CDR2: SGHAT, FQNNGV. V gave up 4 bases and J gave up 2 bases; unmatched junction bases: 8. The CDR3 reads CASSSGTSGTSPYEQYF. The DNA for the CDR3 is TGTGCCAGCAGCTCCGGGACTAGCGGGACCTCGCCCTACGAGCAGTACTTC.

Ten or more counts support this clonotype. At one of its ends the junction is not consistent with the germline gene, which may arise from a read error. This chain links TRBV7-9 with TRBJ2-7; D is undetermined. The CDR3 totals 8 residues. The germline CDR1 and CDR2 sequences are SEHNR and FQNEAQ (reference sequence). The CDR3 region is CASSLGSF. The CDR3 region has the DNA TGTGCCAGCAGCTTAGGGTCCTTC.

Ten or more counts support this clonotype. CDR3 nucleotides: TGCAGTGCTAGAGTGGGGACTAGCGGATACAATGAGCAGTTCTTC. This encodes CSARVGTSGYNEQFF. The rearrangement joins TRBV20-1 to TRBJ2-1, with 11 bases aligning to TRBD2. Trimming at V came to 1 base and at J to 4 bases, leaving 3 bases not matched to a gene. This CDR3 has 15 amino acids. Germline V CDR1 and CDR2: DFQATT, SNEGSKA (reference sequence).

This clonotype has ten or more counts. The chain carries TRBV27 and TRBJ2-1; D ambiguous. The CDR3 is made up of 12 amino acids. Trimming pared 3 bases from V and 9 bases from J, leaving 9 bases between. Germline CDR1 is MNHEY and CDR2 is SMNVEV (reference sequence). DNA of the CDR3: TGTGCCAGCAGTTTGCACCTGGGTGAGCAGTTCTTC. Encoded protein: CASSLHLGEQFF.

This clonotype was observed at least ten times. The chain joins TRBV20-1 to TRBJ2-7; 9 bases fit TRBD1. J gave up 2 bases and V 6 bases, and 8 bases lay outside the gene matches. The CDR3 totals 14 residues. Looked up from germline, CDR1 is DFQATT and CDR2 is SNEGSKA (reference sequence). Here the CDR3 DNA reads TGCAGTGCCCAGTCCTGGGACAGGGCCTACGAGCAGTACTTC. Protein product: CSAQSWDRAYEQYF.

This clonotype was observed many times. This chain connects TRBV7-7 to TRBJ2-5; D call uncertain. V dropped 1 base and J dropped 5 bases, with 11 bases sitting between them. In germline, CDR1 is SSHAT, CDR2 FNYEAQ (reference sequence). The length of the CDR3 is 14 residues. CDR3 sequence: CASSLDRARETQYF. CDR3 in DNA: TGTGCCAGCAGCTTAGATAGGGCGCGGGAGACCCAGTACTTC.

Only a few counts were recorded for this clonotype. V usage is TRBV12-3 or TRBV12-4 and J usage is TRBJ1-1, with 7 bases aligning to TRBD1. The CDR3 has 14 residues. V shed 6 bases and J 1 base; nucleotides not matched to a gene: 5. The CDR3 DNA is TGTGCCAGCAGAAAGGACAGGCCGAACACTGAAGCTTTCTTT. Its protein product is CASRKDRPNTEAFF.

This clonotype was detected ten times or more. The chain uses TRBV27 and TRBJ2-6; D is uncertain. The CDR3 is made up of 15 amino acids. V was pared by 2 bases and J by 0 bases, with 5 bases between. Germline CDR1 MNHEY, CDR2 SMNVEV (reference sequence). The DNA of the CDR3 is TGTGCCAGCAGTTTAGCATTCTCTGGGGCCAACGTCCTGACTTTC. Encoded protein: CASSLAFSGANVLTF.